One and the same sample provided the 18 T cell receptor beta chains below, sequenced in a study of T cell responses to AZD1222 COVID-19 vaccine. The method was immunoSEQ multiplex PCR; TCRdb's version includes in-frame clones alone and lacks a portion of them. The sample has approximately 120,000 clones, approximately 94% seen once; the top ten hold approximately 3.4%. The sequenced sample was peripheral blood, obtained on day 0 of AZD1222 vaccination. The receptors here all came from an adult in good health.

V and J are TRBV4-2 and TRBJ1-3; 7 nucleotides match TRBD1. The CDR3 contains 15 residues. CDR1 is LGHNA, CDR2 YNFKEQ, per germline. The J segment lost 0 bases and the V segment lost 2 bases, leaving 1 base of the junction unmatched. CDR3 DNA sequence: TGTGCCAGCAGCCAACGGACAGGCTCTGGAAACACCATATATTTT. Translating gives CASSQRTGSGNTIYF.

This CDR3 is CASSQVGSGTEAFF. The CDR3 bases are TGTGCTAGTTCCCAGGTGGGGAGTGGTACTGAAGCTTTCTTT. The rearrangement joins TRBV12-5 to TRBJ1-1; D call uncertain. Per the germline V gene, CDR1 is LGHNT and CDR2 is FRNRAP. V was cut by 8 bases and J by 5 bases, with 18 bases left in between. This CDR3 contains 14 residues.

This rearrangement joins TRBV28 to TRBJ2-1, with a weak D call TRBD2 (5 bases). Germline V CDR1 and CDR2: MDHEN, SYDVKM. This CDR3 is built from 10 residues. V lost 10 bases, J lost 7 bases, and 8 bases lay in between. For the CDR3, the DNA is TGTGCCACGCGAGGGAATGAGCAGTTCTTC. Its translation is CATRGNEQFF.

The rearrangement uses TRBV18 and TRBJ1-1, with TRBD1 as a possible D gene (6 bases). Looked up from germline, CDR1 is KGHSH and CDR2 is LQKENI. The CDR3 runs 12 residues. Trimming stripped 3 bases from V and 11 bases from J, with 13 bases between. The chain's CDR3 is CASSPGQGPAFF. Written as DNA, the CDR3 is TGTGCCAGCTCACCTGGGCAGGGGCCCGCTTTCTTT.

The rearrangement uses TRBV9 and TRBJ2-2, with D maybe TRBD2 (5 bases). The CDR3 has 15 amino acids. In germline, CDR1 is SGDLS, CDR2 YYNGEE. Trimming removed 3 bases from V and 1 base from J, with 10 bases in between. The CDR3 loop is CASSGVTMNTGELFF. Written as DNA, the CDR3 is TGTGCCAGCAGCGGAGTGACTATGAACACCGGGGAGCTGTTTTTT.

There are a few counts of this clone. The rearrangement links TRBV14 to TRBJ2-7, with TRBD2 matching 8 bases. This CDR3 is built from 17 residues. Unmatched junction bases numbered 14, after V lost 4 bases and J lost 3 bases. The germline gives CDR1 SGHDN, CDR2 FVKESK. The CDR3 reads CASSPKDQTSVHYEQYF. The CDR3 DNA follows: TGTGCCAGCAGCCCCAAAGACCAGACTAGCGTGCACTACGAGCAGTACTTC. Using reference TRBV14 and TRBJ2-7 for the parts outside the CDR3, the full variable domain is EAGVTQFPSHSVIEKGQTVTLRCDPISGHDNLYWYRRVMGKEIKFLLHFVKESKQDESGMPNNRFLAERTGGTYSTLKVQPAELEDSGVYFCASSPKDQTSVHYEQYFGPGTRLTVT.

J is TRBJ2-3 and V is TRBV27; 9 bases are shared with TRBD1. The CDR3 is made up of 18 amino acids. Germline CDR1 reads MNHEY; CDR2 reads SMNVEV (reference sequence). The V segment lost 3 bases and the J segment 3 bases; nucleotides outside the gene matches: 13. This CDR3 is CASSFSSGGTGSTDTQYF. The DNA for the CDR3 is TGTGCCAGCAGTTTCTCTAGTGGGGGGACAGGGTCGACAGATACGCAGTATTTT.

This clone was counted once. CDR3 in DNA: TGTGCCAGCAGTTCCTTCCGACAGGGAGGCTATGGCTACACCTTC. This gives the protein CASSSFRQGGYGYTF. J is TRBJ1-2 and V is TRBV6-5; 7 nucleotides match TRBD1. The germline V gene encodes CDR1 MNHEY and CDR2 SVGAGI. The CDR3 has 15 residues. J was trimmed by 4 bases and V by 4 bases; bases with no gene match: 9.

The chain has TRBV19 and TRBJ2-5; D remains ambiguous. Trimming took off 2 bases at V and 5 bases at J, with 9 bases between the two ends. The CDR3 is made up of 13 amino acids. Germline lookup yields CDR1 LNHDA and CDR2 SQIVND (reference sequence). The CDR3 sequence: CASSINLGETQYF. The CDR3 coding sequence is TGTGCCAGTAGTATAAACTTGGGGGAGACCCAGTACTTC.

This chain joins TRBV11-2 and TRBJ2-5; D is possibly TRBD2 (6 bases). Germline CDR1 SGHAT, CDR2 FQNNGV. The CDR3 runs to 14 residues. V dropped 2 bases and J dropped 2 bases, with 9 bases sitting between them. The CDR3 region has the DNA TGTGCCAGCAGCTTATTCGGGAGTCAAGAGACCCAGTACTTC. Translated: CASSLFGSQETQYF.

The V call is TRBV21-1, the J call TRBJ1-2. TRBV21-1 is described as a pseudogene. CDR3 size: 15 residues. The CDR3 DNA reads as TGTGCCAGCAGCAAAGAGGAGGGTGGGGCGCCTGGCTACACCTTC. Protein sequence: CASSKEEGGAPGYTF.

The V call is TRBV28, the J call TRBJ2-2; tentative D call: TRBD1 (5 bases). The CDR3 sequence is 15 residues long. V lost 5 bases to trimming and J lost 1 base, with 11 bases between them. The germline CDR1 and CDR2 sequences are MDHEN and SYDVKM. The CDR3 sequence is CASSNLGQNTGELFF. The DNA of the CDR3 is TGTGCCAGCAGTAACCTCGGACAGAACACCGGGGAGCTGTTTTTT.

V and J are TRBV6-2 or TRBV6-3 and TRBJ2-7, with 10 bases matching TRBD1. V shed 5 bases, J shed 4 bases, and the junction held 8 bases outside the gene matches. Germline values: CDR1 MNHEY, CDR2 SVGEGT. This CDR3 is built from 15 residues. CDR3 in DNA: TGTGCCAGCAGTGCCCGGGACAGGGGAATTTACGAGCAGTACTTC. This gives the protein CASSARDRGIYEQYF.

This clone was observed a single time. The V and J genes are TRBV21-1 and TRBJ1-2; the table's TRBD1 call for D was not verified on the DNA. TRBV21-1 is a listed pseudogene. The CDR3 extends over 14 amino acids. CDR3 bases: TGTGCCAGCAGCTTCGGACAGGGTGGGGGTGGCTACACCTTC. It yields the protein CASSFGQGGGGYTF.

V gene TRBV7-9 combines with J gene TRBJ1-2; D not resolved. Germline V gene data show CDR1 as SEHNR and CDR2 as FQNEAQ (reference sequence). The CDR3 contains 14 residues. V shed 1 base and J shed 4 bases, with 10 bases lying between them. CDR3 nucleotides: TGTGCCAGCAGCTTAGGGTGGAAATCCTATGGCTACACCTTC. Translated, it gives CASSLGWKSYGYTF.

The gene calls are TRBV4-2 and TRBJ2-2, with a possible D match to TRBD1 (5 bases). CDR1 and CDR2 from the germline V gene are LGHNA and YNFKEQ. V gave up 2 bases and J gave up 1 base, with 11 bases separating them. The CDR3 runs to 16 residues. The CDR3 region has the DNA TGTGCCAGCAGCCAACGAGAAGGGGAGAACACCGGGGAGCTGTTTTTT. It is translated as CASSQREGENTGELFF.

CDR3 in amino acids: CASSRQRGGYEQYF. The CDR3 bases are TGCGCCAGCAGCCGCCAGCGTGGGGGGTACGAGCAGTACTTC. The V and J genes are TRBV5-1 and TRBJ2-7; maybe TRBD2 (6 bases). Trimming cost V 4 bases and J 4 bases, with 15 bases left between them. Germline values: CDR1 SGHRS, CDR2 YFSETQ. The CDR3 consists of 14 residues.

The chain is built from TRBV18 and TRBJ2-1; D is uncertain. V lost 3 bases, J lost 4 bases, and 13 bases lay in between. Germline-derived CDR1 and CDR2 are KGHSH and LQKENI. This CDR3 has 15 amino acids. Written as DNA, the CDR3 is TGTGCCAGCTCACCGGACGGCTTTGGGTACAATGAGCAGTTCTTC. Amino acids: CASSPDGFGYNEQFF. Using reference TRBV18 and TRBJ2-1 for the parts outside the CDR3, the full variable domain is NAGVMQNPRHLVRRRGQEARLRCSPMKGHSHVYWYRQLPEEGLKFMVYLQKENIIDESGMPKERFSAEFPKEGPSILRIQQVVRGDSAAYFCASSPDGFGYNEQFFGPGTRLTVL.